This T cell receptor beta chain was observed in a study of T cells in localized non-small cell lung cancer. The table came from immunoSEQ multiplex PCR; TCRdb's copy has only in-frame clones and leaves some out. This sample carries around 1,500 clones, 20% to 25% of them seen once, and the ten largest clones take about 13%. By sample fraction, this clone is large. The CDR3 consists of 13 residues. With 1 base clipped from V and 4 bases from J, the junction kept 0 bases outside the gene matches. Germline V gives CDR1 KGHSH, CDR2 LQKENI. V is TRBV18 and J is TRBJ2-5, with 7 nucleotides matching TRBD1. The sequence came from a woman aged 35-75 years with stage I lung adenocarcinoma. This material consisted of normal lung tissue next to the tumor, taken before any cancer treatment. This CDR3 reads CASSPQGAETQYF. The CDR3 nucleotides read TGTGCCAGCTCACCACAGGGGGCAGAGACCCAGTACTTC.